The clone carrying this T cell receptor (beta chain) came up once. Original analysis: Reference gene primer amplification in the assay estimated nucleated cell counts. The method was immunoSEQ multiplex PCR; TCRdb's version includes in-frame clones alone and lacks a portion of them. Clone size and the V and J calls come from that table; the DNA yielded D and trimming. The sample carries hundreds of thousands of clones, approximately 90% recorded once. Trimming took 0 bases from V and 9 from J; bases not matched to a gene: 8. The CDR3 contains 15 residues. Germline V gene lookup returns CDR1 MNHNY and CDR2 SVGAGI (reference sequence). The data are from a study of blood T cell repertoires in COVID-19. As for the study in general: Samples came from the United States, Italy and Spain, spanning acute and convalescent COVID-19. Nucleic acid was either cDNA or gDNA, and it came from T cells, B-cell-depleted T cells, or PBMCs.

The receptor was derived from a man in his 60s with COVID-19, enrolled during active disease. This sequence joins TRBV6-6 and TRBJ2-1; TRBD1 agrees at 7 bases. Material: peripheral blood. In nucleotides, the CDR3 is TGTGCCAGCAGTTACTCGAAGGGGGCGCTGGGTGAGCAGTTCTTC. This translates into CASSYSKGALGEQFF.